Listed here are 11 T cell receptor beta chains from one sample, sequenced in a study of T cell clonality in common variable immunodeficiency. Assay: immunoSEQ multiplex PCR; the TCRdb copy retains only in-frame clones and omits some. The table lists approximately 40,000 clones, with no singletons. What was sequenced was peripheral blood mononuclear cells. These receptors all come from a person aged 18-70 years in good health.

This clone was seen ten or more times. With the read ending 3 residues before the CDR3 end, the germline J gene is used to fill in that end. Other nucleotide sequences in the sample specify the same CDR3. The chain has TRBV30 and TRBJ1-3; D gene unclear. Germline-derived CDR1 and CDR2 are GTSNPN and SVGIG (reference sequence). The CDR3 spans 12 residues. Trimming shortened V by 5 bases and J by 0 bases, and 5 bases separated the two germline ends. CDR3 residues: CAWGPSGNTIYF. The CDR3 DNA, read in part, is TGTGCCTGGGGGCCCTCTGGAAACACC.

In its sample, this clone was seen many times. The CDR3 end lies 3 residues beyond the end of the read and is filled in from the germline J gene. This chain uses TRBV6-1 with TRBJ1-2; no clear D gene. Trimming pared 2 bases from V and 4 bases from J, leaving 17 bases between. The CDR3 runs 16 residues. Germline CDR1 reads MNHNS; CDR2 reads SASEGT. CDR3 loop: CASSEFRGAPGYGYTF. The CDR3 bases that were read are TGTGCCAGCAGTGAATTCCGGGGAGCACCGGGCTATGGC.

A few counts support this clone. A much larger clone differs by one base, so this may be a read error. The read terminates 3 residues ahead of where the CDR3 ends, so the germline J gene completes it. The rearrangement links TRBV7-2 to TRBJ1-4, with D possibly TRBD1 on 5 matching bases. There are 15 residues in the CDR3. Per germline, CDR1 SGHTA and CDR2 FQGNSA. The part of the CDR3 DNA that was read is TGTGCCAGCAGGGAACAGGTCTCTGGGGCCAACGTA. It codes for CASREQVSGANV. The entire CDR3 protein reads CASREQVSGANVLFF.

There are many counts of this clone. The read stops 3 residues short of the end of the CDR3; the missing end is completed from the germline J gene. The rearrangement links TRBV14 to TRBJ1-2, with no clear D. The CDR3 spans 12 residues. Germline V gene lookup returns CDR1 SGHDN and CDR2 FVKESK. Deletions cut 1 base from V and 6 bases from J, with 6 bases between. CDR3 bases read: TGTGCCAGCAGCCAAGCCCGGGATGGC. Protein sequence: CASSQARDG. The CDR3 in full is CASSQARDGYTF.

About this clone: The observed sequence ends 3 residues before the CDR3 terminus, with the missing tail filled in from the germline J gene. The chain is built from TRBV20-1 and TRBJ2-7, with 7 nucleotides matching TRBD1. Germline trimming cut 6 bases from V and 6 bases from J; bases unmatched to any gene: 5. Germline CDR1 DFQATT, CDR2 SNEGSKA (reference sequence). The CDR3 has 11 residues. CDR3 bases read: TGCAGTGCATCCCGACAGGGCGAG. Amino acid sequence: CSASRQGE. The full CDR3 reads CSASRQGEQYF.

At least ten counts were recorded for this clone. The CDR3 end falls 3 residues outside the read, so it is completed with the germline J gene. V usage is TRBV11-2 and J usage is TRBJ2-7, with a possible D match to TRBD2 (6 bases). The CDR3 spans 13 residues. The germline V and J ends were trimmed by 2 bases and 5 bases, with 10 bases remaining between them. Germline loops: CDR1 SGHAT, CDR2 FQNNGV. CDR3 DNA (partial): TGTGCCAGCAGCTTAAGTGGCGGGAACGAG. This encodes CASSLSGGNE. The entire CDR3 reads CASSLSGGNEQYF.

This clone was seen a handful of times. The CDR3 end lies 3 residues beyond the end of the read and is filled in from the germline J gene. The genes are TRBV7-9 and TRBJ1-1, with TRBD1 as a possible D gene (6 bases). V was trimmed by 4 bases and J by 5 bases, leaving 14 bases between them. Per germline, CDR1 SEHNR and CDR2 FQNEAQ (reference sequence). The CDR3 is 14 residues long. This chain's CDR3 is CASSSPQGGTEAFF. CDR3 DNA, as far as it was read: TGTGCCAGCAGCTCACCACAGGGAGGGACTGAA.

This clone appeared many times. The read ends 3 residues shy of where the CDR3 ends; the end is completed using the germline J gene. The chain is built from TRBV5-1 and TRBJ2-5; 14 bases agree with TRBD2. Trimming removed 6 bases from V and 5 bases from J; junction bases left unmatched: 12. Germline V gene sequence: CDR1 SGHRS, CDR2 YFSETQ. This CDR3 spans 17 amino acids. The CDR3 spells CASTFSGTSGSWETQYF. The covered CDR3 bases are TGCGCCAGCACCTTTTCCGGGACTAGCGGGAGTTGGGAGACC.

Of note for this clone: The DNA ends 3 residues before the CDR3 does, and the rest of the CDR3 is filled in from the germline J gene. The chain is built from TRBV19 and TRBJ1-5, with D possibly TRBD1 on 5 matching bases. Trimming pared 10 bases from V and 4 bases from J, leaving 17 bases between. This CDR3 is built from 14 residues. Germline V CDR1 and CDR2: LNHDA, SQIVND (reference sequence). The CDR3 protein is CATRTMGTNQPQHF. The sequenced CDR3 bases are TGTGCCACCCGGACGATGGGGACTAATCAGCCC. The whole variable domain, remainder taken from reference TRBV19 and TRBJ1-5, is DGGITQSPKYLFRKEGQNVTLSCEQNLNHDAMYWYRQDPGQGLRLIYYSQIVNDFQKGDIAEGYSVSREKKESFPLTVTSAQKNPTAFYLCATRTMGTNQPQHFGDGTRLSIL.

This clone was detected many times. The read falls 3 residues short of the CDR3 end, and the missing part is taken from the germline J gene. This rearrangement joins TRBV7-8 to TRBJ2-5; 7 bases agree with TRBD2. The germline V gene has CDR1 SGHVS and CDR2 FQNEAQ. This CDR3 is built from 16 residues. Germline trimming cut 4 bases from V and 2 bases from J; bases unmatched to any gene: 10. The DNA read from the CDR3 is TGTGCCAGCAGCTCGACAACATTAGCGGGTCAAGAGACC. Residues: CASSSTTLAGQET. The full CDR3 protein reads CASSSTTLAGQETQYF.

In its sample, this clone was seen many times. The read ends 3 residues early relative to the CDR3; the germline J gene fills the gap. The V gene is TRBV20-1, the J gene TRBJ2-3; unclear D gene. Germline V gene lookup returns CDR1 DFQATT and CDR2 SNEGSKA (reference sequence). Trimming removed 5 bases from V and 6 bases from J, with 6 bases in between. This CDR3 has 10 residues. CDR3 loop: CSASVDTQYF. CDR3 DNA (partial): TGCAGTGCTTCGGTGGATACG.